One and the same sample provided the 18 T cell receptor beta chains below, sequenced in a study of lymphopenia after photon versus proton radiotherapy. Profiling relied on immunoSEQ multiplex PCR, and the TCRdb table lists in-frame clones only, not all of them. This sample yields roughly 30,000 clones, of which 90% are seen a single time; 6.8% belongs to the top ten. The material sequenced was peripheral blood, taken from a patient treated with photon-based radiotherapy. Every receptor here comes from a woman aged 45 to 65 with pancreatic cancer.

This clone was seen only once. The gene calls are TRBV5-1 and TRBJ2-3; D unresolved. Per the germline V gene, CDR1 is SGHRS and CDR2 is YFSETQ. Deletions cut 2 bases from V and 6 bases from J, with 10 bases between. The CDR3 covers 13 residues. The CDR3 is CASSFTSQDTQYF. The CDR3 DNA reads as TGCGCCAGCAGCTTTACTTCCCAGGATACGCAGTATTTT.

The V and J genes are TRBV7-3 and TRBJ1-2; D call uncertain. Trimming took 2 bases from V and 4 from J, leaving 11 bases between them. Germline CDR1 and CDR2: SGHTA and FQGTGA. The CDR3 covers 14 residues. The CDR3 bases are TGTGCCAGCAGCTTAGGGGTGAGCGGCTATGGCTACACCTTC. Protein: CASSLGVSGYGYTF.

This clone has a single count. This rearrangement joins TRBV5-1 to TRBJ2-3; D not certain. Germline V gives CDR1 SGHRS, CDR2 YFSETQ. This CDR3 contains 14 residues. The germline V and J ends were trimmed by 6 bases and 3 bases, with 14 bases remaining between them. The CDR3, as DNA: TGCGCCAGCAACCCGTGGGTGGGAACAGATACGCAGTATTTT. Its translation: CASNPWVGTDTQYF.

This sequence joins TRBV10-2 and TRBJ1-5; 7 bases match TRBD1. The CDR3 length is 13 residues. Germline CDR1 is WSHSY and CDR2 is SAAADI. Trimming at V came to 6 bases and at J to 5 bases, leaving 4 bases not matched to a gene. The CDR3 spells CASSHRGDQPQHF. The DNA for the CDR3 is TGCGCCAGCAGCCACAGGGGAGATCAGCCCCAGCATTTT.

The CDR3 loop is CASSLGLQGRTYNEQFF. For the CDR3, the DNA is TGTGCCAGCAGCTTGGGGCTTCAGGGAAGAACCTACAATGAGCAGTTCTTC. The chain combines TRBV5-4 with TRBJ2-1; D might be TRBD1 (5 bases). The V gene lost 0 bases and the J gene lost 2 bases, with 15 bases spanning the gap. Germline assignment: CDR1 SGHNT and CDR2 YYREEE (reference sequence). This CDR3 contains 17 residues.

The V and J genes are TRBV27 and TRBJ2-1; 8 nucleotides agree with TRBD2. CDR1 and CDR2 from the germline V gene are MNHEY and SMNVEV (reference sequence). Trimming cost V 0 bases and J 8 bases; bases outside gene matches: 9. The CDR3 extends over 16 amino acids. The CDR3 sequence is CASSLSWLAGGHEQFF. As DNA, the CDR3 is TGTGCCAGCAGTTTATCGTGGCTAGCGGGTGGTCATGAGCAGTTCTTC.

J is TRBJ2-3 and V is TRBV7-6, with TRBD2 matching over 13 bases. The CDR3 covers 18 residues. After removal of 5 bases from V and 5 bases from J, the junction contained 13 bases not matched to a gene. Germline lookup yields CDR1 SGHVS and CDR2 FNYEAQ. The CDR3 region has the DNA TGTGCCAGCAGCGAGGGCGGGACTAGCGGGGTGCGGGAAGATACGCAGTATTTT. It codes for CASSEGGTSGVREDTQYF.

This clone was seen once. J is TRBJ1-2 and V is TRBV21-1; TRBD1 is the table's D call and was not checked against the DNA. TRBV21-1 is designated a pseudogene. The CDR3 runs 19 residues. The CDR3 sequence is CASSEGGDRGELANYGYTF. DNA of the CDR3: TGTGCCAGCAGCGAAGGGGGGGACAGGGGTGAGTTGGCTAACTATGGCTACACCTTC.

The chain recombines TRBV2 with TRBJ2-3; the match to TRBD2 covers 12 bases. Germline trimming cut 2 bases from V and 1 base from J; bases unmatched to any gene: 7. The CDR3 has 18 amino acids. Germline V gene sequence: CDR1 SNHLY, CDR2 FYNNEI. CDR3 sequence reads: CASSERTSGTSRTDTQYF. The CDR3, as DNA: TGTGCCAGCAGTGAAAGGACTAGCGGGACCTCGCGCACAGATACGCAGTATTTT.

This chain connects TRBV28 to TRBJ1-4; perhaps TRBD1 as D (6 bases). The CDR3 is made up of 15 amino acids. Trimming removed 5 bases from V and 7 bases from J, with 17 bases in between. Germline CDR1 reads MDHEN; CDR2 reads SYDVKM. The CDR3: CASSEPTGDSEKLFF. The CDR3 coding sequence is TGTGCCAGCAGTGAACCGACAGGCGACTCTGAAAAACTGTTTTTT.

This clone showed up just once. The V call is TRBV6-5, the J call TRBJ2-5; no reliable D call. V shed 6 bases and J shed 0 bases, with 11 bases lying between them. Germline values: CDR1 MNHEY, CDR2 SVGAGI. This CDR3 region has 14 residues. CDR3 sequence (DNA): TGTGCCAGCAGGCCAGTCCGCCACCAAGAGACCCAGTACTTC. It is translated as CASRPVRHQETQYF.

The chain has TRBV7-3 and TRBJ2-2; the D is unclear. V gave up 5 bases and J gave up 8 bases, with 12 bases separating them. Germline assignment: CDR1 SGHTA and CDR2 FQGTGA. The CDR3 length is 13 residues. CDR3 nucleotide sequence: TGTGCCAGCAGCCTAAGTGGGCTTGGGGAGCTGTTTTTT. It is translated as CASSLSGLGELFF.

The rearrangement uses TRBV27 and TRBJ1-1; D is ambiguous. Germline V gives CDR1 MNHEY, CDR2 SMNVEV (reference sequence). Trimming removed 0 bases at V and 1 base at J, with 9 bases between. The CDR3 spans 15 residues. The CDR3 nucleotides are TGTGCCAGCAGTTTATCGAAGGCATGGAACACTGAAGCTTTCTTT. Translating it yields CASSLSKAWNTEAFF.

The chain combines TRBV28 with TRBJ2-2; D is unclear. V was shortened by 4 bases and J by 1 base, with 4 bases between the two germline ends. Germline CDR1 is MDHEN and CDR2 is SYDVKM. CDR3 length: 13 amino acids. CDR3: CASSSVNTGELFF. The CDR3 bases are TGTGCCAGCAGTTCCGTGAACACCGGGGAGCTGTTTTTT.

The chain couples TRBV7-2 to TRBJ1-1; D is ambiguous. V was clipped by 2 bases and J by 0 bases, with 13 bases between them. Germline V gene sequence: CDR1 SGHTA, CDR2 FQGNSA. The CDR3 consists of 16 residues. The CDR3 sequence is CASSLKASSMNTEAFF. The CDR3 DNA sequence: TGTGCCAGCAGCTTAAAGGCCAGTTCTATGAACACTGAAGCTTTCTTT. The whole variable domain, filled in from reference TRBV7-2 and TRBJ1-1, reads GAGVSQSPSNKVTEKGKDVELRCDPISGHTALYWYRQSLGQGLEFLIYFQGNSAPDKSGLPSDRFSAERTGGSVSTLTIQRTQQEDSAVYLCASSLKASSMNTEAFFGQGTRLTVV.

V and J are TRBV5-1 and TRBJ1-3, with 8 bases fitting TRBD1. The germline V gene encodes CDR1 SGHRS and CDR2 YFSETQ. The V segment lost 5 bases and the J segment 4 bases; nucleotides outside the gene matches: 5. This CDR3 comprises 14 residues. Written as DNA, the CDR3 is TGCGCCAGCAGTCCGACAGGGGCCGGAAACACCATATATTTT. Translating it yields CASSPTGAGNTIYF.

The V and J genes are TRBV5-1 and TRBJ2-3; D not certain. Trimming stripped 0 bases from V and 4 bases from J, with 9 bases between. CDR1 and CDR2 from the germline V gene are SGHRS and YFSETQ. The CDR3 runs 14 residues. This CDR3 is CASSLAADPDTQYF. CDR3 sequence (DNA): TGCGCCAGCAGCTTGGCCGCCGATCCAGATACGCAGTATTTT.

V is TRBV19 and J is TRBJ2-3; 9 bases match TRBD2. Germline assignment: CDR1 LNHDA and CDR2 SQIVND (reference sequence). This CDR3 has 17 amino acids. V shed 0 bases and J 1 base; nucleotides not matched to a gene: 5. Written as DNA, the CDR3 is TGTGCCAGTAGTATAGATCGGCGCGGGAGGGGCACAGATACGCAGTATTTT. It encodes CASSIDRRGRGTDTQYF.